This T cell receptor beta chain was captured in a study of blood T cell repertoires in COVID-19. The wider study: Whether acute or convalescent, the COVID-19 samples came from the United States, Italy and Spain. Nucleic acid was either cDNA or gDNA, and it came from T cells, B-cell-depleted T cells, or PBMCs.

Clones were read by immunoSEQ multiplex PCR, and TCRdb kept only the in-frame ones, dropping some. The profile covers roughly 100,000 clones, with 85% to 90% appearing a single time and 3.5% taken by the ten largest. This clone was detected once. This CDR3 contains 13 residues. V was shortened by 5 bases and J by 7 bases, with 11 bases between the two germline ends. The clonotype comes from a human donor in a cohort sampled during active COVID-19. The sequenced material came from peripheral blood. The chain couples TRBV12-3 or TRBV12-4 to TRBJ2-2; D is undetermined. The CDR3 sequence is CASSPSWSGELFF. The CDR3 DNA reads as TGTGCCAGCAGTCCGTCTTGGAGCGGGGAGCTGTTTTTT.